This T cell receptor (beta chain) comes out of a study of beta chain features in type 1 diabetes. Broader study findings: When Type 1 diabetes patients were examined, their TCRB CDR3s proved moderately but significantly shorter in all four CD4+ subsets.

Turning to this clone: Its matching antigen is unknown. The same CDR3 arises from other DNA sequences in this sample as well.

The investigators reverse transcribed all of the isolated RNA, so they sequenced expressed TCRB transcripts. The assay was immunoSEQ multiplex PCR, and TCRdb's table has in-frame clones only and misses some. Here the sample spans 130,000 or so clones, 9% being singletons. This CDR3 is 15 amino acids long. The V end lost 3 bases, the J end lost 8 bases, and 14 bases lay between the germline ends. Germline V CDR1 and CDR2: MNHEY, SVGAGI. Sequenced material: central memory CD4+ T cells from blood. The rearrangement uses TRBV6-5 and TRBJ1-6; TRBD1 is a possible D gene (6 bases). The source is a young man with type 1 diabetes. The CDR3 DNA follows: TGTGCCAGCAGTTATTCTAGGACAGCAGATTCACCCCTCCACTTT. Translated: CASSYSRTADSPLHF.